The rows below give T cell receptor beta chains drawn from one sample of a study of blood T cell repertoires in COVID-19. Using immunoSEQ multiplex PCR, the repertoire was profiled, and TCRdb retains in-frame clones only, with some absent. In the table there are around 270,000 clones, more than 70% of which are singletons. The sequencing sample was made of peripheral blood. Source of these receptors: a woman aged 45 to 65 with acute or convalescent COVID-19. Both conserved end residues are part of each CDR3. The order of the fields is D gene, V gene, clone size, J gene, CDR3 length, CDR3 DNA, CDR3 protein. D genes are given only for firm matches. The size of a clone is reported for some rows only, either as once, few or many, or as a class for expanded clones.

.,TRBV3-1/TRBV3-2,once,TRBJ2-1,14,TGTGCCAGCAGCCAGCAGACCAAATCAACAGGGCAGTTCTTC,CASSQQTKSTGQFF
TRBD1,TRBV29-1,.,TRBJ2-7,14,TGCAGCGTCAAAACCGGGACAGGGGGAAGGGAGCAGTACTTC,CSVKTGTGGREQYF
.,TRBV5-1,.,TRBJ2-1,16,TGCGCCAGCAGCTTGGTAGCGGAACTTAAATACAATGAGCAGTTCTTC,CASSLVAELKYNEQFF
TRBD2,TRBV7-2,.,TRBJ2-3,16,TGTGCCAGCAGTTGGACTAGCGGGGGGAGCACAGATACGCAGTATTTT,CASSWTSGGSTDTQYF
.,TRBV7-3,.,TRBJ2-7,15,TGTGCCAGCAGCTTAACGGGTGCGGAAGACTACGAGCAGTACTTC,CASSLTGAEDYEQYF
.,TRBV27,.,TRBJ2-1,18,TGTGCCAGCAGTTTATTTCCCTGGGACACCGGCGGCTACAATGAGCAGTTCTTC,CASSLFPWDTGGYNEQFF
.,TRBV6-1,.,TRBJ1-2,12,TGTGCCAGCAGTGAATTAGCGGGGGGCTACACCTTC,CASSELAGGYTF
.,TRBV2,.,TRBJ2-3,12,TGTGCCAGCACCGAGGGCCTCAATACGCAGTATTTT,CASTEGLNTQYF
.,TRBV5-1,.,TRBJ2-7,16,TGCGCCAGCAGCTTGGGTTACAGTTTAAGCTCCTACGAGCAGTACTTC,CASSLGYSLSSYEQYF
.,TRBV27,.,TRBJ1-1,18,TGTGCCAGCAGTACCAGAGGACGGAAGGGGCAACGAGGCACTGAAGCTTTCTTT,CASSTRGRKGQRGTEAFF
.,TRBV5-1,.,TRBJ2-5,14,TGCGCCAGCAGCTGGGGGCAGGGACAAGAGACCCAGTACTTC,CASSWGQGQETQYF
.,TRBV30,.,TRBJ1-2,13,TGTGCCTGGAGTGTATCGGGGTCCCGGGGCTACACCTTC,CAWSVSGSRGYTF
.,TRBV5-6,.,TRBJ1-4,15,TGTGCCAGCAGCTTCCTGTCAGGCGATAATGAAAAACTGTTTTTT,CASSFLSGDNEKLFF
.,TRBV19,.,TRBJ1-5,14,TGTGCCAGTAACGGAGTTTATAGCAATCAGCCCCAGCATTTT,CASNGVYSNQPQHF
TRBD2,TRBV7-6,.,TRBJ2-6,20,TGTGCCAGCAGCTTTACCCCGGCACTAGCGGGAGTGCCTGGGGCCAACGTCCTGACTTTC,CASSFTPALAGVPGANVLTF
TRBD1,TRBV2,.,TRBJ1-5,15,TGTGCCAGCAGTCAGGGACAGGGGGCGAATCAGCCCCAGCATTTT,CASSQGQGANQPQHF
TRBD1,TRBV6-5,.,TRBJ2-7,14,TGTGCCAGCAGCCCGGGACAGGGGGCTTCCAAGCAGTACTTC,CASSPGQGASKQYF
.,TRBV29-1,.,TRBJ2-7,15,TGCAGCGTTGTGGGGACTGACTTCGAACGGGGCGAGCAGTACTTC,CSVVGTDFERGEQYF
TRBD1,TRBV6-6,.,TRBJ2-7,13,TGTGCCAGTCTCGGCAGGGGGAGTCACGAGCAGTACTTC,CASLGRGSHEQYF
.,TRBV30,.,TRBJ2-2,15,TGTGCCTGGAGTGTGGGGCTTAAGAACACCGGGGAGCTGTTTTTT,CAWSVGLKNTGELFF
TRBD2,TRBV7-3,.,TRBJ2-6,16,TGTGCCAGCAGCTTGGGAGGGGACTCTGGGGCCAACGTCCTGACTTTC,CASSLGGDSGANVLTF
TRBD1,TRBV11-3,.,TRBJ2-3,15,TGTGCCAGCAGCCGGGGACAGCTAGAAACAGATACGCAGTATTTT,CASSRGQLETDTQYF
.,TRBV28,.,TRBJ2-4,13,TGTGCCAGCGGTGCGGTAGCCAAAAACATTCAGTACTTC,CASGAVAKNIQYF
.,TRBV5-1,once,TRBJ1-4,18,TGCGCCAGCAGCATCGGTTCGTTAACAGGAACAACTAATGAAAAACTGTTTTTT,CASSIGSLTGTTNEKLFF
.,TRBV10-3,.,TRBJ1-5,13,TGTGCCATCAGTGAGCCAGCGAATCAGCCCCAGCATTTT,CAISEPANQPQHF
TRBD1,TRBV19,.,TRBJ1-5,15,TGTGCCAGTGTTCCGGACAGGGTTGGCAATCAGCCCCAGCATTTT,CASVPDRVGNQPQHF
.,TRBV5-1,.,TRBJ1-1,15,TGCGCCAGCAGCATCACCGGGACACCGAACACTGAAGCTTTCTTT,CASSITGTPNTEAFF
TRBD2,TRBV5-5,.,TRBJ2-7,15,TGTGCCAGCAGCTTTCAGTCAGCGGGGGCCTACGAGCAGTACTTC,CASSFQSAGAYEQYF
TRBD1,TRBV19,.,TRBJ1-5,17,TGTGCCAGTAGTTCCCCCCCCGGGACAGGGCCGGCTCAGCCCCAGCATTTT,CASSSPPGTGPAQPQHF
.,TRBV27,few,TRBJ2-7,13,TGTGCCAGCAGTTTATCGCGGGGATTGGAGCAGTACTTC,CASSLSRGLEQYF
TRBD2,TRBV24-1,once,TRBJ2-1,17,TGTGCCACCAGGCCAGGGTCGGGACTAGCGGGTATTAATGAGCAGTTCTTC,CATRPGSGLAGINEQFF
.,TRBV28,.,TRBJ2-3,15,TGTGCCAGCAGTTATGCGACAGGGCGGGAAGATACGCAGTATTTT,CASSYATGREDTQYF
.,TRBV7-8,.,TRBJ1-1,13,TGTGCCAGCACCTACCTTATGAACACTGAAGCTTTCTTT,CASTYLMNTEAFF
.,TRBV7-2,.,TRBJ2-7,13,TGTGCCAGCAGCTTAGCGGGAGCCTACGAGCAGTACTTC,CASSLAGAYEQYF
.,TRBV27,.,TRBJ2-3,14,TGTGCCAGCAGTTTGCGGCAAAGCACAGATACGCAGTATTTT,CASSLRQSTDTQYF
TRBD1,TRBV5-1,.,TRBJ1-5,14,TGCGCCAGCAGCCCGGACAGGGCAAATCAGCCCCAGCATTTT,CASSPDRANQPQHF
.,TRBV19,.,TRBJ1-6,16,TGTGCCAGTAGTATGAGTGCTCGGACAGCCAATTCACCCCTCCACTTT,CASSMSARTANSPLHF
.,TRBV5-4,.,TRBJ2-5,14,TGTGCCAGCAGCTCAGGGCAGGGAAGGGAGACCCAGTACTTC,CASSSGQGRETQYF
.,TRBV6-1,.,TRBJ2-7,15,TGTGCCAGCAGTGATCCCTCCCAGGGTGCCTACGAGCAGTACTTC,CASSDPSQGAYEQYF
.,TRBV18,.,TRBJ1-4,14,TGTGCCAGCTCACACGACAGATTTAATGAAAAACTGTTTTTT,CASSHDRFNEKLFF
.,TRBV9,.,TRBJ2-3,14,TGTGCCAGCAGCGGACTAGTTAGCACAGATACGCAGTATTTT,CASSGLVSTDTQYF
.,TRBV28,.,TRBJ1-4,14,TGTGCCAGCAGAAGGGGGAGTCCTAATGAAAAACTGTTTTTT,CASRRGSPNEKLFF
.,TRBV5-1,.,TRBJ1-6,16,TGCGCCAGCAGCTCCGGTGGGGGGGGATATAATTCACCCCTCCACTTT,CASSSGGGGYNSPLHF
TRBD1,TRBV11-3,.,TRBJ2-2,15,TGTGCCAGCAGCTTAGTCGGGACAGCTACCGGGGAGCTGTTTTTT,CASSLVGTATGELFF
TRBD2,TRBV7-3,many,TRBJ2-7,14,TGTGCCAGCAGCTTAGCGGGAGGTCCCTACGAGCAGTACTTC,CASSLAGGPYEQYF
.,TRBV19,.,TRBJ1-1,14,TGTGCCAGTAGTATAGACGTACGGCGGACACATGCTTTCTTT,CASSIDVRRTHAFF
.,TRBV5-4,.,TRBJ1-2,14,TGTGCCAGCAGCTTTAACAGGGACCCCTATGGCTACACCTTC,CASSFNRDPYGYTF
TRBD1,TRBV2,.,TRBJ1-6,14,TGTGCCAGCAGCGAGGGACAGTCTAATTCACCCCTCCACTTT,CASSEGQSNSPLHF
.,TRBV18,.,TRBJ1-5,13,TGTGCCAGCTCGCCGGGAGGGGATCAGCCCCAGCATTTT,CASSPGGDQPQHF
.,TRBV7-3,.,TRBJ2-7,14,TGTGCCAGCAGCTTATCAGGGGCGGGTTACGAGCAGTACTTC,CASSLSGAGYEQYF
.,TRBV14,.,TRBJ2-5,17,TGTGCCAGCAGCCAAGATTTGGCCGGGGGAGGATGGGAGACCCAGTACTTC,CASSQDLAGGGWETQYF
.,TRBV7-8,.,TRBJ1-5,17,TGTGCCAGCAGCGTAGACCAGCTGGACATATTCAATCAGCCCCAGCATTTT,CASSVDQLDIFNQPQHF
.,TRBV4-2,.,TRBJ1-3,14,TGTGCCAGCAGCCATCGGACAGCCGGAAACACCATATATTTT,CASSHRTAGNTIYF
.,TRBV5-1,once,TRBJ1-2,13,TGCGCCAGCAGCTTGCTTGGGCCTGGAGGCTACACCTTC,CASSLLGPGGYTF
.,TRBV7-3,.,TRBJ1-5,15,TGTGCCAGCAGCTTAAGGGGGGGTAGCAATCAGCCCCAGCATTTT,CASSLRGGSNQPQHF
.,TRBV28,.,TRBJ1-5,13,TGTGCCAGCAGTTTATCGGGGGGCCAGCCCCAGCATTTT,CASSLSGGQPQHF
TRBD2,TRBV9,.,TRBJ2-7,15,TGTGCCAGCAGCGTAGCAGCGGGAGTTGACTACGAGCAGTACTTC,CASSVAAGVDYEQYF